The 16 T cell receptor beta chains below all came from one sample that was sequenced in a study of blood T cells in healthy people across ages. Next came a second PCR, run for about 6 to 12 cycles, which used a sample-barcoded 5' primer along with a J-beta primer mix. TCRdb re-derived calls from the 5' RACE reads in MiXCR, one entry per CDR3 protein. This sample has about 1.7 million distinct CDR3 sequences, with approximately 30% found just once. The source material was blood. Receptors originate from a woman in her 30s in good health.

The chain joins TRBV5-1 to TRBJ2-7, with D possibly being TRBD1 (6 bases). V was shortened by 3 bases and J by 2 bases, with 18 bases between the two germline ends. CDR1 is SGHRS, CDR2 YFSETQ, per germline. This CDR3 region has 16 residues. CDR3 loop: CASSSPNADRTYEQYF. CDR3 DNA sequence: TGCGCCAGCAGCTCCCCGAATGCGGACAGAACCTACGAGCAGTACTTC.

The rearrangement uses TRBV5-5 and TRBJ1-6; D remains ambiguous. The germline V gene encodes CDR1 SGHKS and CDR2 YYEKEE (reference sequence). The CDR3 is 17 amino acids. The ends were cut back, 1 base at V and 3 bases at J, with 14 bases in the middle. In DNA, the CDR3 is TGTGCCAGCAGCTTGCGAGGGCAGGCGGTCTATAATTCACCCCTCCACTTT. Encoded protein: CASSLRGQAVYNSPLHF.

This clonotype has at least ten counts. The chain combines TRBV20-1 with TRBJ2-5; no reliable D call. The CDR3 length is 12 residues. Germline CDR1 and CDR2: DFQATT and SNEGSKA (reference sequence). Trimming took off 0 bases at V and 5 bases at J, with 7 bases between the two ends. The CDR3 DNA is TGCAGTGCTAGAGATAGCCCCGAGACCCAGTACTTC. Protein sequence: CSARDSPETQYF.

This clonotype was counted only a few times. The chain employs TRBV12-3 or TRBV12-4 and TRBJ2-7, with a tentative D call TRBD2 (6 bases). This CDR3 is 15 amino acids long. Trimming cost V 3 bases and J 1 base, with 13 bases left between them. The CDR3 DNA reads TGTGCCAGCAGTTTTTCGGGGAGGATGTCCTACGAGCAGTACTTC. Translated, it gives CASSFSGRMSYEQYF.

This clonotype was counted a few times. The CDR3 region has the DNA TGCGCCAGCAGCTGGACAGGGGGGATAGAAAAACTGTTTTTT. Residues: CASSWTGGIEKLFF. The rearrangement uses TRBV5-1 and TRBJ1-4; TRBD1 matches at 10 bases. Germline V gene lookup returns CDR1 SGHRS and CDR2 YFSETQ. This CDR3 contains 14 residues. V shed 3 bases and J 8 bases; nucleotides not matched to a gene: 4.

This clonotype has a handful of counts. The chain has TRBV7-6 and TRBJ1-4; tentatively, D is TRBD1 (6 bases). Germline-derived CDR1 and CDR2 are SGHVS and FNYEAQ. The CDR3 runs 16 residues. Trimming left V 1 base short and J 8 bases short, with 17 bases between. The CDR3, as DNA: TGTGCCAGCAGCTTAGGGGTGGCCAGGGGAGAGGAAAAACTGTTTTTT. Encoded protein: CASSLGVARGEEKLFF.

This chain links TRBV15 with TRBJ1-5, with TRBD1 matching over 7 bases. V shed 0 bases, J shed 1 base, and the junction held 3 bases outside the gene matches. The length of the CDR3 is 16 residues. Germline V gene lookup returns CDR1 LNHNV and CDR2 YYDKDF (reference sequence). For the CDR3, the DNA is TGTGCCACCAGCAGAGATGCAGGGGGAAGCAATCAGCCCCAGCATTTT. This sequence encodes CATSRDAGGSNQPQHF.

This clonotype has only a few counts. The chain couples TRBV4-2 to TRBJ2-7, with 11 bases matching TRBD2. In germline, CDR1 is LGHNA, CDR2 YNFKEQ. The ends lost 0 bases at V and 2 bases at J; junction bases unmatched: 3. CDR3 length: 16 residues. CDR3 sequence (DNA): TGTGCCAGCAGCCAAGATAGGGGACTAGCGGCCTACGAGCAGTACTTC. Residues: CASSQDRGLAAYEQYF.

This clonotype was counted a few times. The CDR3 DNA reads TGTGCCAGCAGGAGGAACAGGGCAGACGAGCAGTACTTC. Amino acid sequence: CASRRNRADEQYF. The V call is TRBV12-3 or TRBV12-4, the J call TRBJ2-4; D might be TRBD1 (6 bases). Near its end, the DNA agrees better with TRBJ2-7, so the J call may be wrong. This CDR3 contains 13 residues.

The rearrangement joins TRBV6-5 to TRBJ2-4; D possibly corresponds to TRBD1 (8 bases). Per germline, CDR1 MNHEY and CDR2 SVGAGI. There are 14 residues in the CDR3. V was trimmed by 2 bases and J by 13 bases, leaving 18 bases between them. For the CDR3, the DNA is TGTGCCAGCAGTTACGCCGACAGGGGAGGGGAGCAGTACTTC. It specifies CASSYADRGGEQYF.

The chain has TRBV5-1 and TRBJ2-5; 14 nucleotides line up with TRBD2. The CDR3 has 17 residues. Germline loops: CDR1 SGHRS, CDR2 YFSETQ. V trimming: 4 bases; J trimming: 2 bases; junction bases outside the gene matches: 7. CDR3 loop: CASSPRLAGGLQETQYF. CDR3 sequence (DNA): TGCGCCAGCAGCCCAAGACTAGCGGGGGGGCTGCAAGAGACCCAGTACTTC.

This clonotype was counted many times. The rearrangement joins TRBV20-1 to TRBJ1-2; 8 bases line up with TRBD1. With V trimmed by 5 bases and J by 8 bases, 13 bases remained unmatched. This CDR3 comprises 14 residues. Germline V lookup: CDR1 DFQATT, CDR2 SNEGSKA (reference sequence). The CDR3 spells CSAQSPGQAGGYTF. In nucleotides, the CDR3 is TGCAGTGCTCAGTCACCGGGACAGGCAGGGGGCTACACCTTC.

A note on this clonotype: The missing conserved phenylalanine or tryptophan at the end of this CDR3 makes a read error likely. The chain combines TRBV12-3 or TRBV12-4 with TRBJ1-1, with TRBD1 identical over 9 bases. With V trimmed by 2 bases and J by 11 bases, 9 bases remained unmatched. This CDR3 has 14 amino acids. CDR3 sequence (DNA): TGTGCCAGCAGTTTAACAGGGGGCGCCCTGGATGCTTTCTGT. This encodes CASSLTGGALDAFC.

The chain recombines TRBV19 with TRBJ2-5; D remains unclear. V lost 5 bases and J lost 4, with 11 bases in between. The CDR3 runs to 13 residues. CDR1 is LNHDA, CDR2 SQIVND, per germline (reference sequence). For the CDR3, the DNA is TGTGCCAGTAGTGCTTACCAGCCAGAGACCCAGTACTTC. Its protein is CASSAYQPETQYF.

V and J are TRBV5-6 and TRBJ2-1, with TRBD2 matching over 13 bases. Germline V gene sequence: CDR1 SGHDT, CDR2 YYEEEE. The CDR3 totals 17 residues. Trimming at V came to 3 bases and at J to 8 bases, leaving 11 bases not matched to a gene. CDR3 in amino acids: CASSSGSGLAGDYEQFF. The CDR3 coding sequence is TGTGCCAGCAGCTCTGGGAGTGGACTAGCGGGAGACTATGAGCAGTTCTTC. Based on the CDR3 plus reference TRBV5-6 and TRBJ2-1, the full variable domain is DAGVTQSPTHLIKTRGQQVTLRCSPKSGHDTVSWYQQALGQGPQFIFQYYEEEERQRGNFPDRFSGHQFPNYSSELNVNALLLGDSALYLCASSSGSGLAGDYEQFFGPGTRLTVL.

CDR3 residues: CASRGASPYEQYF. CDR3 nucleotide sequence: TGCGCCAGCAGGGGGGCTAGTCCCTACGAGCAGTACTTC. The chain carries TRBV5-1 and TRBJ2-7; TRBD1 is a possible D gene (6 bases). With 5 bases removed from V and 2 bases from J, the gap between germline ends came to 11 bases. This CDR3 contains 13 residues. Germline CDR1 reads SGHRS; CDR2 reads YFSETQ.